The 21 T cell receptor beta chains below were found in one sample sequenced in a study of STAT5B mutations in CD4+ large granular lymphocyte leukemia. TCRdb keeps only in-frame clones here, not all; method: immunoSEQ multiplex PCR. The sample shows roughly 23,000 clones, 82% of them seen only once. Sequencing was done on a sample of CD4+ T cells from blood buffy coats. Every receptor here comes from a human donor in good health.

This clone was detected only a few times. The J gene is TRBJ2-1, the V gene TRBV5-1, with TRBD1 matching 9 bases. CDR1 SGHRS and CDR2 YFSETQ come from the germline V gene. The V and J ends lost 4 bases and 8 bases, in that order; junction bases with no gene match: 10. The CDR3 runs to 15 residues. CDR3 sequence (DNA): TGCGCCAGCAGCAGACTGGGACAGGGAAGCCATGAGCAGTTCTTC. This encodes CASSRLGQGSHEQFF.

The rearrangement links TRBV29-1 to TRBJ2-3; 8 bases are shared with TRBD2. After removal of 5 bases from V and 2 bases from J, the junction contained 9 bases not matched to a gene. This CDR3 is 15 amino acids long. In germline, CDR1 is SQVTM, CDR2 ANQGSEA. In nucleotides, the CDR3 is TGCAGCGTTTCCTTAGCGGGGCACAACACAGATACGCAGTATTTT. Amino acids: CSVSLAGHNTDTQYF.

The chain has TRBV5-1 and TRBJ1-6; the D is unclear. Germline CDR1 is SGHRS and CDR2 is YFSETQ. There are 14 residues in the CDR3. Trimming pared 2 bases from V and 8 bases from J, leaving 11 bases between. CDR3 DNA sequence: TGCGCCAGCAGCTTTTGGGTCTCTGATTCACCCCTCCACTTT. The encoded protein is CASSFWVSDSPLHF.

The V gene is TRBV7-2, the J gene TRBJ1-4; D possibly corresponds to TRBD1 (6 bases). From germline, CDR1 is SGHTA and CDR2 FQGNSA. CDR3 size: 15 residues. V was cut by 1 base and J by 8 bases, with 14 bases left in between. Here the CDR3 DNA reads TGTGCCAGCAGCTTAGGGCGACAGGTTTCCGAAAAACTGTTTTTT. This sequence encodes CASSLGRQVSEKLFF.

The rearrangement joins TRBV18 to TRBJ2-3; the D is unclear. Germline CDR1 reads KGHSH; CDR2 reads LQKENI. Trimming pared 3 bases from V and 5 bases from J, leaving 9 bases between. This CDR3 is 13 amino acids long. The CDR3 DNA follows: TGTGCCAGCTCACCGGCAGCAATAGATACGCAGTATTTT. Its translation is CASSPAAIDTQYF.

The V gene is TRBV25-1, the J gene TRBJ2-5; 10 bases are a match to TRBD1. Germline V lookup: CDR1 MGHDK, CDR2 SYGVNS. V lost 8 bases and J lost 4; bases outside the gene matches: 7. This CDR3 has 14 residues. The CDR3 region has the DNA TGTGCCAGCGGGGGACAGGGGTTTTCAGAGACCCAGTACTTC. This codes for CASGGQGFSETQYF.

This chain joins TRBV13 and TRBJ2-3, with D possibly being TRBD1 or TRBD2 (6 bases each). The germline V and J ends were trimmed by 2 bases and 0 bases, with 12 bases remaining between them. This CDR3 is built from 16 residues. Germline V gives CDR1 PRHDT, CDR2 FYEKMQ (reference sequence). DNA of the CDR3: TGTGCCAGCAGCTTATCGGGGGCCTCTAGCACAGATACGCAGTATTTT. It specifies CASSLSGASSTDTQYF.

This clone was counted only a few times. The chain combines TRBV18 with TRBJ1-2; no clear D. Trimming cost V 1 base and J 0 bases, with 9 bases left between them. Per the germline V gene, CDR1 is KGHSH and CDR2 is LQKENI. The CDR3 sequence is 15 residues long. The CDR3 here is CASSPRADANYGYTF. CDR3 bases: TGTGCCAGCTCACCACGGGCGGACGCTAACTATGGCTACACCTTC.

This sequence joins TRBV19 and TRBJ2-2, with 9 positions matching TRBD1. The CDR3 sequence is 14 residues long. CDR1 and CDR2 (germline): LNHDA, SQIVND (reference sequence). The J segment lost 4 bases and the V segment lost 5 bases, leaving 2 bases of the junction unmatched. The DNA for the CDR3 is TGTGCCAGTAGTGACAGGGGGGGCACCGGGGAGCTGTTTTTT. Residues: CASSDRGGTGELFF.

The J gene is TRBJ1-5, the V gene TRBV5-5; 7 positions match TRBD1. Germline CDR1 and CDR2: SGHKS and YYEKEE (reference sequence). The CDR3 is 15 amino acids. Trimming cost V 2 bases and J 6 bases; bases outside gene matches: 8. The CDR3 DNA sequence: TGTGCCAGCAGCTTAGAGGGGGCGAGGGGTCAGCCCCAGCATTTT. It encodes CASSLEGARGQPQHF. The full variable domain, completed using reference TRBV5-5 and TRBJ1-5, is DAGVTQSPTHLIKTRGQQVTLRCSPISGHKSVSWYQQVLGQGPQFIFQYYEKEERGRGNFPDRFSARQFPNYSSELNVNALLLGDSALYLCASSLEGARGQPQHFGDGTRLSIL.

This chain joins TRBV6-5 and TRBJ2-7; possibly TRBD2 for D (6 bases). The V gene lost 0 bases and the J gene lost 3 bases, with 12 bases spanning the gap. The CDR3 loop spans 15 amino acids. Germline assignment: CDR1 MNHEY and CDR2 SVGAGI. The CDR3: CASSYSVGSFYEQYF. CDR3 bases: TGTGCCAGCAGTTACTCGGTCGGGAGTTTCTACGAGCAGTACTTC.

CDR3 bases: TGTGCCAGCAGCTTAAGAGGGGTAGCGGGGCGCCGCACAGATACGCAGTATTTT. Its protein product is CASSLRGVAGRRTDTQYF. V and J are TRBV7-2 and TRBJ2-3, with 8 bases that match TRBD2. The CDR3 runs to 18 residues. V was clipped by 2 bases and J by 1 base; unmatched bases: 11. The germline CDR1 and CDR2 sequences are SGHTA and FQGNSA.

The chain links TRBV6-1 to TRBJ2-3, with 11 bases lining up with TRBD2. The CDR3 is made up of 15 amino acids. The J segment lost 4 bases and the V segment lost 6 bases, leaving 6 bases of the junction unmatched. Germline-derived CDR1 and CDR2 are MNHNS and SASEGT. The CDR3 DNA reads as TGTGCCAGCAGGGCTTCGACTAGCGGGGCAGATACGCAGTATTTT. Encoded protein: CASRASTSGADTQYF.

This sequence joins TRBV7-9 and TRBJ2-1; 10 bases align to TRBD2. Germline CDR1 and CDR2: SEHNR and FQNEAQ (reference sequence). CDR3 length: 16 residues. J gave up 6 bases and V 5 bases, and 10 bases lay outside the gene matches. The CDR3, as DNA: TGTGCCAGCAGCCCCCGGGCTAGCGGGAGATCCAATGAGCAGTTCTTC. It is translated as CASSPRASGRSNEQFF.

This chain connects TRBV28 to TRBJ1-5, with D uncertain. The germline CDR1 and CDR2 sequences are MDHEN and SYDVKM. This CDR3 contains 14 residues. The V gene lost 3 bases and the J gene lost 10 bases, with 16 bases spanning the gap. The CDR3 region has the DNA TGTGCCAGCAGTTTCGGAGGAGATTTCAACCCCCAGCATTTT. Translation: CASSFGGDFNPQHF.

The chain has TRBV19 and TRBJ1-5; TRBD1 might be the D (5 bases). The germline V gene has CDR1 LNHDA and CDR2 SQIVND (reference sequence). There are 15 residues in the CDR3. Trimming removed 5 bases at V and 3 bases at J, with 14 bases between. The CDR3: CASSQGIGANQPQHF. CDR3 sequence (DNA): TGTGCCAGTAGTCAAGGGATCGGGGCCAATCAGCCCCAGCATTTT.

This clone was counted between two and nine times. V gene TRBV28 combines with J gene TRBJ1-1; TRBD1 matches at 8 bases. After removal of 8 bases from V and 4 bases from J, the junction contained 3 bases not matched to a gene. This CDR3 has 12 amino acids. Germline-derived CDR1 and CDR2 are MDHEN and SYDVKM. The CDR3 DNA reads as TGTGCCAGCCAGGGGGCGGTCACTGAAGCTTTCTTT. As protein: CASQGAVTEAFF.

Written as DNA, the CDR3 is TGTGCCAGCACCGAAACGAGCGGACATAATTCACCCCTCCACTTT. This sequence encodes CASTETSGHNSPLHF. This chain uses TRBV5-6 with TRBJ1-6, with unresolved D. The CDR3 sequence is 15 residues long. V shed 6 bases and J shed 5 bases, with 15 bases lying between them. CDR1 SGHDT and CDR2 YYEEEE come from the germline V gene.

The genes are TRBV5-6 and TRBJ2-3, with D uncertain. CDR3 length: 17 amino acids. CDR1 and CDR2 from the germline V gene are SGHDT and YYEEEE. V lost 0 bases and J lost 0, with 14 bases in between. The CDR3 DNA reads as TGTGCCAGCAGCTTGGAGGTGGGGAAAACTAGCACAGATACGCAGTATTTT. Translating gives CASSLEVGKTSTDTQYF. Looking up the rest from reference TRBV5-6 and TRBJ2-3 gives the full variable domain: DAGVTQSPTHLIKTRGQQVTLRCSPKSGHDTVSWYQQALGQGPQFIFQYYEEEERQRGNFPDRFSGHQFPNYSSELNVNALLLGDSALYLCASSLEVGKTSTDTQYFGPGTRLTVL.

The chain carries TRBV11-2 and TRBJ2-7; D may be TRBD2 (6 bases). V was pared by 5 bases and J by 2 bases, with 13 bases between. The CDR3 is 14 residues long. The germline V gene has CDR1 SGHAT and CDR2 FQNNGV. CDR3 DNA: TGTGCCAGCAGCCCAGGAGGGTCCCCCTACGAGCAGTACTTC. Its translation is CASSPGGSPYEQYF.

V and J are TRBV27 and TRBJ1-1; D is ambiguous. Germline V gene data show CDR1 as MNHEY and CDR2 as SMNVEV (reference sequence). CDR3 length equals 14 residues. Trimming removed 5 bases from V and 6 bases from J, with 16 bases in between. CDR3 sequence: CASSPHRGPSEAFF. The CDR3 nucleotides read TGTGCCAGCAGTCCTCATCGAGGACCCTCTGAAGCTTTCTTT.